The 7 T cell receptor beta chains listed next were all sequenced from one sample in a study of regulatory T cells in long-lasting Graves disease. As for time point: newly diagnosed GD, antithyroid drugs for less than 3 months. With RNA extracted from PBMCs as input, the TCR library was made. To make TCR beta libraries, researchers used iRepertoire HTBI primers and Arm-PCR of CDR3 regions. TCRdb used MiXCR to reprocess the multiplex PCR reads, holding one entry per CDR3 protein. The table records about 430,000 distinct CDR3 sequences, roughly 15% of them present only once. In addition, the sample was reused for a study of T cells in Graves' hyperthyroidism and ophthalmopathy.

Here the sequenced sample was peripheral blood mononuclear cells (PBMCs), taken at new diagnosis, from a patient treated with antithyroid drugs. The receptors come from a woman in her forties with Graves disease.

Many counts were recorded for this clonotype. DNA of the CDR3: TGTGCCAGCAGCCCGACGACAGGGGGACCATACAATGAGCAGTTCTTC. Its translation is CASSPTTGGPYNEQFF. The rearrangement joins TRBV7-9 to TRBJ2-1; 9 positions match TRBD1. The CDR3 spans 16 residues. CDR1 is SEHNR, CDR2 FQNEAQ, per germline (reference sequence). After removal of 5 bases from V and 4 bases from J, the junction contained 9 bases not matched to a gene.

The chain recombines TRBV5-1 with TRBJ2-5; D remains ambiguous. The germline V and J ends were trimmed by 0 bases and 5 bases, with 14 bases remaining between them. Germline loops: CDR1 SGHRS, CDR2 YFSETQ. This CDR3 region has 15 residues. CDR3 sequence: CASSLGSTTGETQYF. Written as DNA, the CDR3 is TGCGCCAGCAGCTTGGGTTCTACCACGGGCGAGACCCAGTACTTC.

This clonotype has a count of ten or more. V is TRBV29-1 and J is TRBJ2-3; weak D call: TRBD1 (6 bases). CDR1 SQVTM and CDR2 ANQGSEA come from the germline V gene. V lost 5 bases to trimming and J lost 3 bases, with 12 bases between them. There are 13 residues in the CDR3. CDR3: CSVQGRLTDTQYF. The DNA of the CDR3 is TGCAGCGTTCAGGGGCGTCTTACAGATACGCAGTATTTT.

This clonotype came up many times. The gene calls are TRBV20-1 and TRBJ2-4; a possible D gene is TRBD2 (5 bases). Trimming left V 6 bases short and J 6 bases short, with 21 bases between. The CDR3 is 15 amino acids. The germline CDR1 and CDR2 sequences are DFQATT and SNEGSKA (reference sequence). This CDR3 reads CSAQLAGASINIQYF. The CDR3 coding sequence is TGCAGTGCGCAGCTCGCGGGTGCGAGCATAAACATTCAGTACTTC.

The table lists this clonotype with a few counts. The chain carries TRBV7-9 and TRBJ2-3, with a weak D call TRBD1 (6 bases). Germline values: CDR1 SEHNR, CDR2 FQNEAQ (reference sequence). The length of the CDR3 is 15 residues. Trimming took 1 base from V and 2 from J, leaving 10 bases between them. CDR3 coding DNA: TGTGCCAGCAGCTTAGGTTCAGGGGTCACAGATACGCAGTATTTT. It yields the protein CASSLGSGVTDTQYF.

This chain joins TRBV11-2 and TRBJ2-1; TRBD1 is a possible D gene (5 bases). Germline V gene lookup returns CDR1 SGHAT and CDR2 FQNNGV. With 3 bases removed from V and 9 bases from J, the gap between germline ends came to 21 bases. CDR3 size: 16 residues. CDR3 DNA: TGTGCCAGCAGCTTGTTTTCCGGCGTAGGAAGGGGTGAGCAGTTCTTC. It yields the protein CASSLFSGVGRGEQFF.

This clonotype was counted ten times or more. The CDR3 bases are TGTGCCAGCAGTTTTCCTAGCGGGAGCCCGGGGGATACGCAGTATTTT. Translation: CASSFPSGSPGDTQYF. V usage is TRBV28 and J usage is TRBJ2-3, with 10 bases aligning to TRBD2. Germline trimming cut 3 bases from V and 6 bases from J; bases unmatched to any gene: 9. The CDR3 runs 16 residues. Germline V gene sequence: CDR1 MDHEN, CDR2 SYDVKM.